One TCR beta chain is described in this entry. Its antigen is undetermined. This sample is drawn from a study of tumor-infiltrating lymphocytes in primary liver carcinoma. Findings and limits, study-wide: It was tumor-adjacent and tumor-blood pairs that overlapped less than tumor region pairs did. It was in tumors, not blood, that the top-250-clone fraction was significantly higher (p = 0.039).

Total RNA (roughly 530 ng) served as template for TCR beta cDNA synthesis primed by a constant-region primer. TCR beta libraries came from three nested multiplex PCR rounds using slightly modified ARM-PCR. MiXCR was run by TCRdb on the multiplex PCR reads, yielding one entry per CDR3 protein. Of more than 95,000 distinct CDR3 sequences listed, 55% to 75% are singletons. Unsorted bulk tissue, roughly 20-33 mg of it, served as the source for co-extraction of RNA and DNA. Resecting the tumor surgically was how the patients' primary liver carcinoma was treated. Among the patients, all had chronic HBV infection and none had been treated. The origin of this receptor is a woman aged 60-75 years with primary liver carcinoma and hepatitis B virus infection. Input material: liver tumor tissue from sampling region 3. Indicated subset: tumor region T3, left-lateral pole.

The CDR3 reads CSSSTPDSSYEQYF. The CDR3 coding sequence is TGCAGTTCTTCCACCCCGGACAGCTCCTACGAGCAGTACTTC. J is TRBJ2-7 and V is TRBV20-1; possible D gene TRBD1, 6 bases. Trimming left V 8 bases short and J 0 bases short, with 17 bases between. This CDR3 has 14 residues. CDR1 is DFQATT and CDR2 is SNEGSKA in the germline V gene (reference sequence).